The present entry profiles one T cell receptor (beta chain) with its context. Its antigen is not identified. This entry belongs to a study of shared clonotypes between healthy human individuals. Regarding the study as a whole: Clonotypes shared by all four donors outscored non-shared clonotypes in generation probability.

A deep-level run was used for the assay. TCRdb's table, derived via immunoSEQ multiplex PCR, lists solely in-frame clones and lacks some. Of around 1.1 million clones detected, about 72% appear once; the ten largest clones hold roughly 0.82%. Adult Caucasians living in Nashville, Tennessee made up all of the donors. There are 13 residues in the CDR3. V dropped 4 bases and J dropped 0 bases, with 7 bases sitting between them. CDR1 SGHRS and CDR2 YFSETQ come from the germline V gene. The sample consisted of memory CD4+ T cells from PBMCs. The subset denotes: CD45RA-negative fraction. The J gene is TRBJ1-1, the V gene TRBV5-1; D is uncertain. This TCR was recovered from a man in his late teens or twenties in good health. Some clones in this sample may be carry-over from other donors' samples. As DNA, the CDR3 is TGCGCCAGCAGCAGGACCATGAACACTGAAGCTTTCTTT. This gives the protein CASSRTMNTEAFF.